Given below is one T cell receptor (beta chain) in context. An even split of each subset's genomic DNA across several immunoSEQ plates was performed. TCRdb keeps only in-frame clones here, not all; method: immunoSEQ multiplex PCR. The table includes about 2.1 million clones, under 95% detected once. CD45RO negativity and positive selection for CCR7 defined naive CD8 cells, a population that excluded terminally differentiated effector memory CD45RA+ cells. Donors comprised only Caucasian adults living in Nashville, Tennessee. These data belong to a study of shared clonotypes between healthy human individuals. Trimming removed 5 bases from V and 5 bases from J; junction bases left unmatched: 8. CDR3 length: 16 residues. The germline V gene has CDR1 SEHNR and CDR2 FQNEAQ (reference sequence).

V is TRBV7-9 and J is TRBJ2-1, with TRBD2 matching 11 bases. The TCR originated in a man younger than 30 in good health. Some clones in this sample may be carry-over from other donors' samples. Sequenced input: naive CD8+ T cells from PBMCs. The CDR3 DNA is TGTGCCAGCAGCCCGCGGACTAGCGGGCGTAACAATGAGCAGTTCTTC. Its protein product is CASSPRTSGRNNEQFF.